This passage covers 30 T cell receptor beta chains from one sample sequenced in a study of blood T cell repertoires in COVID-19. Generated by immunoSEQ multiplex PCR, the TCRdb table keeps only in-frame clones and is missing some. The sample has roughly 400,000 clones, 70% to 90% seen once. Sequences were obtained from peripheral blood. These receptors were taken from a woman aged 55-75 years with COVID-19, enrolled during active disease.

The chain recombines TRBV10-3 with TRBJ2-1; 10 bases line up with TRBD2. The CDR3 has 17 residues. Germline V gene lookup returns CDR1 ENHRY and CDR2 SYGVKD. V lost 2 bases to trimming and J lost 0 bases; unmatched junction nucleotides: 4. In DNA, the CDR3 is TGTGCCATCAGTGAGGTGGCTAGCGGGGGCTCCTACAATGAGCAGTTCTTC. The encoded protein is CAISEVASGGSYNEQFF.

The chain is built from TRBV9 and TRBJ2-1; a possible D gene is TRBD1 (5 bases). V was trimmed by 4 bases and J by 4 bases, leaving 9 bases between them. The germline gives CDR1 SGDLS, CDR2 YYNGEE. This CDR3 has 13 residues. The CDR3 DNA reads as TGTGCCAGCAGCACCAGGGTTTACAATGAGCAGTTCTTC. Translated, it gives CASSTRVYNEQFF.

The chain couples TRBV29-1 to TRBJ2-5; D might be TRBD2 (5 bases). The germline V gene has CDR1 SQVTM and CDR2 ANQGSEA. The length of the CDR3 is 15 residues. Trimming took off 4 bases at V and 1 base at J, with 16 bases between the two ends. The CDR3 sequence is CSVAVGDLPQETQYF. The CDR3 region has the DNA TGCAGCGTTGCCGTGGGAGACCTACCCCAAGAGACCCAGTACTTC.

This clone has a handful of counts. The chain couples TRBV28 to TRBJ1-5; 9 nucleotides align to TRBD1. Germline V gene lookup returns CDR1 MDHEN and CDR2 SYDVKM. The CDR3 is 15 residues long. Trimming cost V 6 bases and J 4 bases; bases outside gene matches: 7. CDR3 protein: CASRKDRGVNQPQHF. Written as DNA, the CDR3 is TGTGCCAGCAGGAAGGACAGGGGAGTTAATCAGCCCCAGCATTTT.

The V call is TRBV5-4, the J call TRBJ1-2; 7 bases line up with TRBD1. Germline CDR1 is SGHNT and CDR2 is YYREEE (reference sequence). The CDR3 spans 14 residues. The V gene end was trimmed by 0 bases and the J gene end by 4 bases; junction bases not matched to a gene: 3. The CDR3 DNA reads TGTGCCAGCAGCTTGGCGACAGGGAGCTATGGCTACACCTTC. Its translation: CASSLATGSYGYTF.

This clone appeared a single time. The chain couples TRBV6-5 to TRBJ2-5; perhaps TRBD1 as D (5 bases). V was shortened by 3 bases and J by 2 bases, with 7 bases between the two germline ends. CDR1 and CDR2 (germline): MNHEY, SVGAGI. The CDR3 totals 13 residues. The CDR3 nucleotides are TGTGCCAGCAGTTATAGGGGACAAGAGACCCAGTACTTC. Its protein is CASSYRGQETQYF.

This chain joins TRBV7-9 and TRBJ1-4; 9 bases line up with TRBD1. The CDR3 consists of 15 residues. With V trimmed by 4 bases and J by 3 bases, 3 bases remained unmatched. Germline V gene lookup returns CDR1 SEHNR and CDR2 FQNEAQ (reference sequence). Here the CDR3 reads CASSWTGAANEKLFF. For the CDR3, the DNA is TGTGCCAGCAGCTGGACAGGGGCAGCTAATGAAAAACTGTTTTTT.

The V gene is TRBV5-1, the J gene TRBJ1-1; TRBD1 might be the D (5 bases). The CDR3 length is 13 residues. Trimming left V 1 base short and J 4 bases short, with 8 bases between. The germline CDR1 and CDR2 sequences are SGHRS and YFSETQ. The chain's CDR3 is CASSLSRATEAFF. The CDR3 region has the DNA TGCGCCAGCAGCTTGAGCAGGGCCACTGAAGCTTTCTTT.

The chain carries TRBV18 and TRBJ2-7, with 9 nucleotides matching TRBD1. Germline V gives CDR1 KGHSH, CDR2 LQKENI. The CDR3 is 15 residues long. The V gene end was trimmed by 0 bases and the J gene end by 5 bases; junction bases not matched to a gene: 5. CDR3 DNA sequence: TGTGCCAGCTCACCACCCGACAGGGGGGTTCACGAGCAGTACTTC. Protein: CASSPPDRGVHEQYF.

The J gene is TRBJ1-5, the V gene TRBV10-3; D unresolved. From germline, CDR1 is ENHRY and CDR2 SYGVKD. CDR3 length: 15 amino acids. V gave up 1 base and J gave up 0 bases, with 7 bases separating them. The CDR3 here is CAISELADSNQPQHF. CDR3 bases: TGTGCCATCAGTGAGTTGGCAGATAGCAATCAGCCCCAGCATTTT.

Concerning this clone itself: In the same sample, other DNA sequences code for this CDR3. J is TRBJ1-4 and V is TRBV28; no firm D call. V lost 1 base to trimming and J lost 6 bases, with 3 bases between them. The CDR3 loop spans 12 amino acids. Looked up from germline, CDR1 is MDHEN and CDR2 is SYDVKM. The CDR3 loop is CASSLSDEKLFF. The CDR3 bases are TGTGCCAGCAGTTTATCCGATGAAAAACTGTTTTTT.

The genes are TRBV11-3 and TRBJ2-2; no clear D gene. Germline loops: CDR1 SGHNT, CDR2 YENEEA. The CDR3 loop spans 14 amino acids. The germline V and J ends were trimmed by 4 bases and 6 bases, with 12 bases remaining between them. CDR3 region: CASSSRVGPGELFF. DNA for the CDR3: TGTGCCAGCAGCTCTAGAGTCGGCCCCGGGGAGCTGTTTTTT.

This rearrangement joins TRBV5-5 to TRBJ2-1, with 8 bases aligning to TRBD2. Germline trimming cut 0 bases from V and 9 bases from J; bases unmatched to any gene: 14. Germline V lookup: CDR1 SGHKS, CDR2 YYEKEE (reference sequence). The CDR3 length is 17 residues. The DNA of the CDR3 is TGTGCCAGCAGCTTGGAGGGGACTAGGGGCCTTCGGGTTGAGCAGTTCTTC. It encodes CASSLEGTRGLRVEQFF.

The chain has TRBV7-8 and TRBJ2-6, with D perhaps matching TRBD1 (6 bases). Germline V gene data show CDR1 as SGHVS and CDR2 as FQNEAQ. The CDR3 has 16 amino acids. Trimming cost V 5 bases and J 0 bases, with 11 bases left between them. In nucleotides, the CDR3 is TGTGCCAGCAGCATAGGACAGTTCTCTGGGGCCAACGTCCTGACTTTC. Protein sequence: CASSIGQFSGANVLTF.

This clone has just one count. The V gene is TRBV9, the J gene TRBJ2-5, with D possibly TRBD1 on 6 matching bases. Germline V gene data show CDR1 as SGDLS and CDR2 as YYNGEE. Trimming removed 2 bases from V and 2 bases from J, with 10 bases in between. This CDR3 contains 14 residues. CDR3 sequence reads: CASSVLDRQETQYF. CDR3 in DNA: TGTGCCAGCAGCGTTCTGGACAGACAAGAGACCCAGTACTTC. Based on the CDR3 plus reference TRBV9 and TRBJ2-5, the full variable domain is DSGVTQTPKHLITATGQRVTLRCSPRSGDLSVYWYQQSLDQGLQFLIQYYNGEERAKGNILERFSAQQFPDLHSELNLSSLELGDSALYFCASSVLDRQETQYFGPGTRLLVL.

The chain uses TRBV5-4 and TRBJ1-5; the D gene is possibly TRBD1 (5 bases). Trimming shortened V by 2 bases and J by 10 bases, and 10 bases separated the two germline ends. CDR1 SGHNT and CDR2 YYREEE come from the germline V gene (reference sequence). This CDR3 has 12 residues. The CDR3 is CASSFQGSPQHF. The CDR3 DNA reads TGTGCCAGCAGCTTCCAGGGATCCCCCCAGCATTTT.

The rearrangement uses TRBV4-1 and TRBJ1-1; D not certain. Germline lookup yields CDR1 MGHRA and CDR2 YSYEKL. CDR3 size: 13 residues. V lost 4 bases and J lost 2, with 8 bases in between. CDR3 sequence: CASSLNINTEAFF. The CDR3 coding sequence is TGCGCCAGCAGCCTTAACATAAACACTGAAGCTTTCTTT.

CDR3 DNA: TGCAGCGTCCGGAACACTGAAGCTTTCTTT. Amino acid sequence: CSVRNTEAFF. This chain joins TRBV29-1 and TRBJ1-1, with D unresolved. There are 10 residues in the CDR3. With 6 bases removed from V and 1 base from J, the gap between germline ends came to 3 bases. The germline V gene encodes CDR1 SQVTM and CDR2 ANQGSEA. The full variable domain, rest sourced from reference TRBV29-1 and TRBJ1-1, is SAVISQKPSRDICQRGTSLTIQCQVDSQVTMMFWYRQQPGQSLTLIATANQGSEATYESGFVIDKFPISRPNLTFSTLTVSNMSPEDSSIYLCSVRNTEAFFGQGTRLTVV.

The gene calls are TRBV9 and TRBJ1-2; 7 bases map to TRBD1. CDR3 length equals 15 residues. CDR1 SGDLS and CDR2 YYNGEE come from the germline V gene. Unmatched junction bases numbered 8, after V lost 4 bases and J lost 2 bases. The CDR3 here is CASSLVQGSNYGYTF. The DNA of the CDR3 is TGTGCCAGCAGCCTTGTACAGGGGTCGAACTATGGCTACACCTTC.

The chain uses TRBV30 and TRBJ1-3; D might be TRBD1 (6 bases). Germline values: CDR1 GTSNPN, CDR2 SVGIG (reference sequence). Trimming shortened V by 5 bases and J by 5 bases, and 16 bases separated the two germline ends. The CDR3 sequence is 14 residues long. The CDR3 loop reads CAWDRTSGRNTIYF. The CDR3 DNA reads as TGTGCCTGGGACAGGACCTCAGGGAGAAACACCATATATTTT.

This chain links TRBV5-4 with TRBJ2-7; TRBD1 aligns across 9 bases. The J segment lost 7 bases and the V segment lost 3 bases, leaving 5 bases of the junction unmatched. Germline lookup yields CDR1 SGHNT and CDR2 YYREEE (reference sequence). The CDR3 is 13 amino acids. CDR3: CASSSTGGREQYF. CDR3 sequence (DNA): TGTGCCAGCAGCTCTACAGGGGGCCGGGAGCAGTACTTC.

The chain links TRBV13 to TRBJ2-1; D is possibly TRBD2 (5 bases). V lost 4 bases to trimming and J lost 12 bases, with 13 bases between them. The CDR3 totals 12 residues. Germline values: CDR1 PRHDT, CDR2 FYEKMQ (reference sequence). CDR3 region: CASSYQGSGQFF. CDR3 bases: TGTGCCAGCAGCTACCAAGGAAGCGGGCAGTTCTTC. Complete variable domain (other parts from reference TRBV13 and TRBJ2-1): AAGVIQSPRHLIKEKRETATLKCYPIPRHDTVYWYQQGPGQDPQFLISFYEKMQSDKGSIPDRFSAQQFSDYHSELNMSSLELGDSALYFCASSYQGSGQFFGPGTRLTVL.

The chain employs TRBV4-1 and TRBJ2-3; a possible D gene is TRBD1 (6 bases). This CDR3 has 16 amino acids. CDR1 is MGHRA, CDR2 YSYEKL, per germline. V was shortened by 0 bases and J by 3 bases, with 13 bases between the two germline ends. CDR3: CASSQDKGTWTDTQYF. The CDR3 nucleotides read TGCGCCAGCAGCCAAGATAAGGGGACATGGACAGATACGCAGTATTTT.

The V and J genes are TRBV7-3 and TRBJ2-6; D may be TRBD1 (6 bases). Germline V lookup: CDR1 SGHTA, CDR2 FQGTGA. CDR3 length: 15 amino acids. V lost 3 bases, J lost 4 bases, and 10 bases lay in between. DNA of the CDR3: TGTGCCAGCAGCTTTGGACAGTCGGGGGCCAACGTCCTGACTTTC. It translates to CASSFGQSGANVLTF.

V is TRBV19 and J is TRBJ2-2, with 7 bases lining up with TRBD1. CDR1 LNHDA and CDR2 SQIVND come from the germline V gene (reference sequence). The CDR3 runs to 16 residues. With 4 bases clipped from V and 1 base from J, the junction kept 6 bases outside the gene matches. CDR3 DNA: TGTGCCAGTAGTAGACTCGGACAGGTGAACACCGGGGAGCTGTTTTTT. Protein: CASSRLGQVNTGELFF.

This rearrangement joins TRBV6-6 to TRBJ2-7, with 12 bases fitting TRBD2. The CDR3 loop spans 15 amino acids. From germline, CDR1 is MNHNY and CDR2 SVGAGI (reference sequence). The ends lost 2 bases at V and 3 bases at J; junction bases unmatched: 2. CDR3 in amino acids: CASSYPTSGGYEQYF. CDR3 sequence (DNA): TGTGCCAGCAGTTACCCGACTAGCGGGGGCTACGAGCAGTACTTC.

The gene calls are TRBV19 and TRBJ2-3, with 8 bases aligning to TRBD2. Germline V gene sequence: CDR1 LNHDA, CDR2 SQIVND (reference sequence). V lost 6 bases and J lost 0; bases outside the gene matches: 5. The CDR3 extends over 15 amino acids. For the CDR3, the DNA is TGTGCCAGTAGGCGGGGGGACCTTAGCACAGATACGCAGTATTTT. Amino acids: CASRRGDLSTDTQYF.

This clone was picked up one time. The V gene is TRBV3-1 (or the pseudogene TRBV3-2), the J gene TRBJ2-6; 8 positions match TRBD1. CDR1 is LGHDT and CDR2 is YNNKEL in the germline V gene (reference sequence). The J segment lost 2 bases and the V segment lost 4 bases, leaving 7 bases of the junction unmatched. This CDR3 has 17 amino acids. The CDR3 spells CASSPPGQVPGANVLTF. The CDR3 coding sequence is TGTGCCAGCAGCCCTCCGGGACAGGTACCTGGGGCCAACGTCCTGACTTTC.

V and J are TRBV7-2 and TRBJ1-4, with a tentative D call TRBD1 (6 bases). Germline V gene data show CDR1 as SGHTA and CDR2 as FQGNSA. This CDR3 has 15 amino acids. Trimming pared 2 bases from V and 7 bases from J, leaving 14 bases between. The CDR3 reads CASSLTGQGTEKLFF. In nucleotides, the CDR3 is TGTGCCAGCAGCTTAACGGGGCAGGGGACTGAAAAACTGTTTTTT.

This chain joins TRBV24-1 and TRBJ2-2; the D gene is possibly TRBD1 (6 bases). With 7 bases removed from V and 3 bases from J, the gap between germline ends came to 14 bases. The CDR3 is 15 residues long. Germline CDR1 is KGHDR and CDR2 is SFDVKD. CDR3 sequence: CATSPGQSDTGELFF. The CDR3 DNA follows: TGTGCCACCAGCCCTGGACAGTCGGACACCGGGGAGCTGTTTTTT.